Following are 27 T cell receptor beta chains from one sample sequenced in a study of type 1 regulatory T cells (dated by TCRdb to the early 2020s). What these receptors recognize is not known. The listed sequencing device is Illumina MiSeq. TCRdb reworked the public reads: Q25 trimming with fastp, MiXCR clone assembly, productive beta chains retained. Each entry is one CDR3 protein sequence, shown with its most common DNA and genes. A total of around 65,000 distinct CDR3 sequences appear in this sample, more than 45% of them only once. Together, the top ten hold more than 2% of the sample. The sequencing input was cultured non-Tr1 T cells, either the whole culture or a sorted T cell fraction (not recorded which). Taken with the paper, the label for cell subset or site translates to: non-Tr1 population from the T-allo10 product. The receptors originated from a human donor in good health.

The CDR3 nucleotides read TGTGCCAGCAGTTTGTGGGGCGGGAACACTGAAGCTTTCTTT. Protein: CASSLWGGNTEAFF. V gene TRBV6-6 combines with J gene TRBJ1-1; TRBD1 is a possible D gene (5 bases). Germline-derived CDR1 and CDR2 are MNHNY and SVGAGI (reference sequence). Trimming took off 4 bases at V and 1 base at J, with 10 bases between the two ends. The CDR3 is made up of 14 amino acids.

The V gene is TRBV5-4, the J gene TRBJ2-2; 7 positions agree with TRBD2. This CDR3 comprises 17 residues. From germline, CDR1 is SGHNT and CDR2 YYREEE (reference sequence). V lost 0 bases to trimming and J lost 5 bases; unmatched junction nucleotides: 10. The CDR3 sequence is CASSLGEGAPVTGELFF. The CDR3 bases are TGTGCCAGCAGCTTGGGGGAGGGAGCCCCAGTTACCGGGGAGCTGTTTTTT. The full variable domain, in which reference TRBV5-4 and TRBJ2-2 provide the parts outside the CDR3, is ETGVTQSPTHLIKTRGQQVTLRCSSQSGHNTVSWYQQALGQGPQFIFQYYREEENGRGNFPPRFSGLQFPNYSSELNVNALELDDSALYLCASSLGEGAPVTGELFFGEGSRLTVL.

The rearrangement links TRBV20-1 to TRBJ2-3, with 9 bases matching TRBD1. CDR1 and CDR2 (germline): DFQATT, SNEGSKA (reference sequence). With 6 bases clipped from V and 4 bases from J, the junction kept 8 bases outside the gene matches. CDR3 length: 14 residues. In DNA form, the CDR3 reads TGCAGTGCAGCCGGGACAGGGCGCGCAGATACGCAGTATTTT. It codes for CSAAGTGRADTQYF.

The J gene is TRBJ1-3, the V gene TRBV11-2; D gene unclear. This CDR3 has 13 amino acids. V dropped 3 bases and J dropped 8 bases, with 11 bases sitting between them. CDR1 is SGHAT and CDR2 is FQNNGV in the germline V gene. CDR3 DNA sequence: TGTGCCAGCAGCTTCTCCCCTTTGGACACCATATATTTT. It specifies CASSFSPLDTIYF.

This chain joins TRBV7-2 and TRBJ2-1; TRBD1 matches at 11 bases. The junction had 2 bases not matched to a gene; V was cut back by 5 bases and J by 2 bases. From germline, CDR1 is SGHTA and CDR2 FQGNSA. The CDR3 spans 15 residues. CDR3 sequence (DNA): TGTGCCAGCAGCCGGGACAGGGGGGCCTACAATGAGCAGTTCTTC. Protein sequence: CASSRDRGAYNEQFF.

This clonotype has only one observation. One junction end does not reproduce the germline sequence, and a read error may be involved. V and J are TRBV24-1 and TRBJ2-3; D unresolved. This CDR3 contains 13 residues. From germline, CDR1 is KGHDR and CDR2 SFDVKD. The CDR3 coding sequence is TGTGCCACCAGTAGGGTAGGCACAGATATGCAGTATTTT. Protein sequence: CATSRVGTDMQYF.

The CDR3 loop reads CASSGGIRLETQYF. CDR3 sequence (DNA): TGCGCCAGCAGCGGAGGGATACGGTTGGAGACCCAGTACTTC. The V and J genes are TRBV5-1 and TRBJ2-5; possible D gene TRBD2, 6 bases. The germline V and J ends were trimmed by 4 bases and 5 bases, with 15 bases remaining between them. CDR3 length: 14 residues. Germline V gene sequence: CDR1 SGHRS, CDR2 YFSETQ. The variable domain in full, completed from reference TRBV5-1 and TRBJ2-5, reads KAGVTQTPRYLIKTRGQQVTLSCSPISGHRSVSWYQQTPGQGLQFLFEYFSETQRNKGNFPGRFSGRQFSNSRSEMNVSTLELGDSALYLCASSGGIRLETQYFGPGTRLLVL.

The J gene is TRBJ2-1, the V gene TRBV16; tentatively, D is TRBD2 (5 bases). Trimming took off 6 bases at V and 9 bases at J, with 9 bases between the two ends. Germline CDR1 is KGHSY and CDR2 is FQNENV. This CDR3 region has 11 residues. This CDR3 reads CASSQSGEQFF. CDR3 in DNA: TGTGCCAGCAGTCAGAGCGGTGAGCAGTTCTTC.

The chain is built from TRBV6-1 and TRBJ1-2, with D unresolved. The CDR3 runs to 14 residues. Germline CDR1 MNHNS, CDR2 SASEGT. The V end was cut by 3 bases, the J end by 2 bases, with 10 bases between. CDR3 loop: CASSEWEWNYGYTF. Here the CDR3 DNA reads TGTGCCAGCAGTGAGTGGGAGTGGAACTATGGCTACACCTTC.

The V gene is TRBV19, the J gene TRBJ1-1; 7 nucleotides agree with TRBD1. Unmatched junction bases numbered 9, after V lost 5 bases and J lost 0 bases. The CDR3 runs to 16 residues. Germline assignment: CDR1 LNHDA and CDR2 SQIVND (reference sequence). In nucleotides, the CDR3 is TGTGCCAGTAGTCGGGGCCAGGGGGGATTGAACACTGAAGCTTTCTTT. Its translation: CASSRGQGGLNTEAFF. Together with reference TRBV19 and TRBJ1-1, the CDR3 gives the full variable domain: DGGITQSPKYLFRKEGQNVTLSCEQNLNHDAMYWYRQDPGQGLRLIYYSQIVNDFQKGDIAEGYSVSREKKESFPLTVTSAQKNPTAFYLCASSRGQGGLNTEAFFGQGTRLTVV.

In its sample, this clonotype was seen a few times. The rearrangement uses TRBV20-1 and TRBJ1-4; weak D call: TRBD1 (6 bases). Germline V CDR1 and CDR2: DFQATT, SNEGSKA (reference sequence). This CDR3 region has 14 residues. V shed 6 bases and J shed 7 bases, with 18 bases lying between them. The CDR3 nucleotides are TGCAGTGCGATAAAGGGGGGGGGTGGTGAAAAACTGTTTTTT. Translated: CSAIKGGGGEKLFF.

J is TRBJ1-1 and V is TRBV6-2 or TRBV6-3, with D uncertain. Trimming cost V 0 bases and J 4 bases, with 9 bases left between them. Germline CDR1 and CDR2: MNHEY and SVGEGT. CDR3 length equals 14 residues. This chain's CDR3 is CASSYSTGSTEAFF. The CDR3 DNA sequence: TGTGCCAGCAGTTACTCGACTGGGAGCACTGAAGCTTTCTTT.

V and J are TRBV20-1 and TRBJ2-7; D is ambiguous. The CDR3 spans 14 residues. V lost 3 bases and J lost 0, with 12 bases in between. Germline CDR1 reads DFQATT; CDR2 reads SNEGSKA (reference sequence). CDR3 sequence reads: CSASLPGSSYEQYF. CDR3 nucleotide sequence: TGCAGTGCTAGCCTCCCGGGTAGCTCCTACGAGCAGTACTTC.

Sample share makes this clonotype medium-sized (0.01 to 0.1%). The V call is TRBV6-2 or TRBV6-3, the J call TRBJ1-5; no clear D. Germline V gives CDR1 MNHEY, CDR2 SVGEGT. This CDR3 is built from 12 residues. V shed 4 bases and J shed 5 bases, with 6 bases lying between them. CDR3 loop: CASSFLYQPQHF. The CDR3 nucleotides are TGTGCCAGCAGTTTTCTATATCAGCCCCAGCATTTT.

The chain links TRBV19 to TRBJ1-2; D unclear. Germline lookup yields CDR1 LNHDA and CDR2 SQIVND (reference sequence). V was clipped by 7 bases and J by 2 bases, with 8 bases between them. The CDR3 is made up of 12 amino acids. The DNA of the CDR3 is TGTGCCAGTACGCAGGCCAACTATGGCTACACCTTC. Its translation is CASTQANYGYTF.

The chain combines TRBV6-1 with TRBJ1-4; 9 positions match TRBD1. The CDR3 contains 15 residues. J lost 5 bases, V lost 6 bases, and 7 bases had no gene match. The germline CDR1 and CDR2 sequences are MNHNS and SASEGT. The CDR3 DNA reads as TGTGCCAGCAGGGCCTGGGGGACAGGGAATGAAAAACTGTTTTTT. Translated: CASRAWGTGNEKLFF.

The genes are TRBV18 and TRBJ2-2; D may be TRBD1 (6 bases). Per the germline V gene, CDR1 is KGHSH and CDR2 is LQKENI. CDR3 length: 14 amino acids. V lost 3 bases and J 5 bases, leaving 10 bases between the germline ends. In DNA, the CDR3 is TGTGCCAGCTCACCCGACAGGAGGACCGGGGAGCTGTTTTTT. Its protein is CASSPDRRTGELFF. Supplemented by reference TRBV18 and TRBJ2-2, the full variable domain reads NAGVMQNPRHLVRRRGQEARLRCSPMKGHSHVYWYRQLPEEGLKFMVYLQKENIIDESGMPKERFSAEFPKEGPSILRIQQVVRGDSAAYFCASSPDRRTGELFFGEGSRLTVL.

Comment on this clonotype: Just one base apart from a much larger clone, this may be a read error. The chain couples TRBV7-2 to TRBJ1-2, with D tentatively TRBD1 (5 bases). CDR1 and CDR2 from the germline V gene are SGHTA and FQGNSA. This CDR3 contains 17 residues. The CDR3 DNA reads as TGTGCCAGCAGCTTACGGCACCGGGACGGAGTTAACTATGGCTACGCCTTC. It translates to CASSLRHRDGVNYGYAF.

This clonotype was recorded at least ten times. The chain carries TRBV5-1 and TRBJ2-2; 8 bases agree with TRBD1. Trimming cost V 6 bases and J 4 bases; bases outside gene matches: 5. Germline values: CDR1 SGHRS, CDR2 YFSETQ. This CDR3 comprises 14 residues. The CDR3 bases are TGCGCCAGCACAAGACAGGGGAGCACCGGGGAGCTGTTTTTT. It translates to CASTRQGSTGELFF.

This chain links TRBV14 with TRBJ1-2, with TRBD1 as a possible D gene (5 bases). This CDR3 spans 14 amino acids. With 3 bases removed from V and 8 bases from J, the gap between germline ends came to 16 bases. The germline V gene has CDR1 SGHDN and CDR2 FVKESK. This CDR3 is CASSHNMGRGGYTF. CDR3 bases: TGTGCCAGCAGCCACAACATGGGGCGAGGCGGCTACACCTTC. Combining the CDR3 with reference TRBV14 and TRBJ1-2 gives the whole variable domain EAGVTQFPSHSVIEKGQTVTLRCDPISGHDNLYWYRRVMGKEIKFLLHFVKESKQDESGMPNNRFLAERTGGTYSTLKVQPAELEDSGVYFCASSHNMGRGGYTFGSGTRLTVV.

The chain uses TRBV7-7 and TRBJ2-3, with TRBD2 matching over 11 bases. Germline V lookup: CDR1 SSHAT, CDR2 FNYEAQ (reference sequence). The CDR3 extends over 15 amino acids. V shed 8 bases and J 8 bases; nucleotides not matched to a gene: 12. The CDR3 DNA follows: TGTGCCAGCGGCCCTTCTAGCGGGGGGCTTGGTACGCAGTATTTT. Protein: CASGPSSGGLGTQYF.

This clonotype has more than one count but fewer than ten. The gene calls are TRBV18 and TRBJ1-2, with 9 bases aligning to TRBD1. Trimming took 6 bases from V and 6 from J; bases not matched to a gene: 11. The CDR3 consists of 15 residues. Germline CDR1 KGHSH, CDR2 LQKENI. Here the CDR3 reads CASSRDREPLDGYTF. The DNA for the CDR3 is TGTGCCAGCTCCCGGGACAGGGAGCCCTTGGATGGCTACACCTTC.

This clonotype turned up a few times. V and J are TRBV6-6 and TRBJ2-6, with 7 bases identical to TRBD1. The CDR3 extends over 16 amino acids. Per germline, CDR1 MNHNY and CDR2 SVGAGI (reference sequence). Losses at the gene ends were 4 bases for V and 0 bases for J; bases not matched to a gene: 3. The CDR3 is CASSSGQISGANVLTF. CDR3 DNA: TGTGCCAGCAGTTCGGGACAGATCTCTGGGGCCAACGTCCTGACTTTC.

V is TRBV6-1 and J is TRBJ1-4; 8 nucleotides agree with TRBD1. The junction had 5 bases not matched to a gene; V was cut back by 6 bases and J by 5 bases. The germline gives CDR1 MNHNS, CDR2 SASEGT. This CDR3 comprises 14 residues. CDR3 in DNA: TGTGCCAGCAGACCCGGGACAGGCAATGAAAAACTGTTTTTT. This sequence encodes CASRPGTGNEKLFF.

V usage is TRBV10-3 and J usage is TRBJ1-1; no reliable D call. The germline V gene encodes CDR1 ENHRY and CDR2 SYGVKD. CDR3 length: 13 residues. With 2 bases removed from V and 0 bases from J, the gap between germline ends came to 4 bases. The CDR3 spells CAISEPVNTEAFF. The CDR3 bases are TGTGCCATCAGTGAGCCCGTGAACACTGAAGCTTTCTTT.

The rearrangement uses TRBV4-3 and TRBJ1-4; D unresolved. The CDR3 is 14 amino acids. Germline V gene sequence: CDR1 LGHNA, CDR2 YSLEER. Deletions cut 0 bases from V and 7 bases from J, with 9 bases between. CDR3 in amino acids: CASSQDGYGEKLFF. The CDR3 bases are TGCGCCAGCAGCCAAGATGGGTACGGTGAAAAACTGTTTTTT.

The genes are TRBV5-1 and TRBJ2-5; 8 positions agree with TRBD2. The CDR3 has 14 residues. Trimming removed 4 bases from V and 6 bases from J; junction bases left unmatched: 8. CDR1 SGHRS and CDR2 YFSETQ come from the germline V gene. The CDR3 here is CASSQVLAEKTQYF. The CDR3 region has the DNA TGCGCCAGCAGCCAAGTACTAGCGGAAAAGACCCAGTACTTC.